This T cell receptor (beta chain) was found in a study of beta chain features in type 1 diabetes. Each sorted population was over 98% pure. There are 11 residues in the CDR3. V lost 5 bases, J lost 9 bases, and 10 bases lay in between. Germline V gene lookup returns CDR1 SGHAT and CDR2 FQNNGV. TCRB transcripts that were expressed got sequenced, as all of the isolated RNA had been reverse transcribed. The repertoire was sequenced with immunoSEQ multiplex PCR; TCRdb's copy has only in-frame clones and lacks some. The sample carries almost 350,000 clones, 8% recorded once. This clone was picked up many times. Its antigen is not known. Whole-study findings and limits: Highly expressing activated T cells could be over-counted with a cDNA template. The naive, central memory and Treg TCRB repertoires of patients appeared to be more similar to one another than those of healthy donors.

The sequencing input was central memory CD4+ T cells from blood. This chain connects TRBV11-2 to TRBJ2-5; D gene unclear. This sequence originates from a woman between 18 and 29 years old in good health. CDR3 residues: CASSQMASQYF. As DNA, the CDR3 is TGTGCCAGCAGCCAGATGGCGTCCCAGTACTTC.